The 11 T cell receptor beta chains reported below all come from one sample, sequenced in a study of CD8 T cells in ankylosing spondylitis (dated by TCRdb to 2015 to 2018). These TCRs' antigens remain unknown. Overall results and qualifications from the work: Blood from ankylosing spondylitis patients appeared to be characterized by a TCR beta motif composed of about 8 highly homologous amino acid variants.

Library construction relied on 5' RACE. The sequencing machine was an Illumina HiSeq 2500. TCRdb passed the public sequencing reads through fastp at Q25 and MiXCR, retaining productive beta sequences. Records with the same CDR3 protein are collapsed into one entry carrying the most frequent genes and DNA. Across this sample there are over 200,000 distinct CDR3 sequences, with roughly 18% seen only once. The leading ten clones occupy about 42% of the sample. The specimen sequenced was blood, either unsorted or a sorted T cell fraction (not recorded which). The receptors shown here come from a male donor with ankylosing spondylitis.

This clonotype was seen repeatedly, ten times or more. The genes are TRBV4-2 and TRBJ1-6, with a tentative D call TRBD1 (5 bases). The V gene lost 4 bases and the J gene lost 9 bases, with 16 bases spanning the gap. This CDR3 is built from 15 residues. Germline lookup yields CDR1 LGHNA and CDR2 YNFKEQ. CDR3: CASSPDQGEGSPLHF. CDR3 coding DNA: TGTGCCAGCAGCCCTGACCAGGGAGAAGGTTCACCCCTCCACTTT.

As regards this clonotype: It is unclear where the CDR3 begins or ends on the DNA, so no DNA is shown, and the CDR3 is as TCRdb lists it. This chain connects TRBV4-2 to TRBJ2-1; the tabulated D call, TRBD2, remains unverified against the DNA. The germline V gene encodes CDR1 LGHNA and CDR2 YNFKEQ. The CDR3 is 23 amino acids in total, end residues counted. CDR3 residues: CASSLEGLAPSSGQGHGGTSTFF.

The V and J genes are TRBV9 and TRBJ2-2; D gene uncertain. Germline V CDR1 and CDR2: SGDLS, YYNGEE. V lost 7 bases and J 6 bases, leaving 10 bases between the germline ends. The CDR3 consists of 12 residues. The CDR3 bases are TGTGCCAGCTCCCACACCCCCGGGGAGCTGTTTTTT. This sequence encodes CASSHTPGELFF. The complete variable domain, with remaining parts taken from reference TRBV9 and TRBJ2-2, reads DSGVTQTPKHLITATGQRVTLRCSPRSGDLSVYWYQQSLDQGLQFLIQYYNGEERAKGNILERFSAQQFPDLHSELNLSSLELGDSALYFCASSHTPGELFFGEGSRLTVL.

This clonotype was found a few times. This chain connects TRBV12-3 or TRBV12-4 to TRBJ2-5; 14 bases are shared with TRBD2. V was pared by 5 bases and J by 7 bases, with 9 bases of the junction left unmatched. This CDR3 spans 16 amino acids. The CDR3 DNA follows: TGTGCCAGCAGTGCCGGGACTAGCGGGGGTTTTTGGACCCAGTACTTC. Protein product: CASSAGTSGGFWTQYF.

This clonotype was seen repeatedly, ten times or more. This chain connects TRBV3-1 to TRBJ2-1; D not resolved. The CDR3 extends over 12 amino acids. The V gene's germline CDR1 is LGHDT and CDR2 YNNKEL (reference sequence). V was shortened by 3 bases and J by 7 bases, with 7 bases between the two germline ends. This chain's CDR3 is CASSQAFNEQFF. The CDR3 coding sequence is TGTGCCAGCAGCCAGGCTTTTAATGAGCAGTTCTTC.

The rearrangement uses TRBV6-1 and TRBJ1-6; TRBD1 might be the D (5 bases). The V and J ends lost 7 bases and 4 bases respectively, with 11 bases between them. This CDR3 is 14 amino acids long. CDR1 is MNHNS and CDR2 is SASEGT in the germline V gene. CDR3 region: CASTWGSYNSPLHF. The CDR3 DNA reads TGTGCCAGCACCTGGGGCAGTTATAATTCACCCCTCCACTTT.

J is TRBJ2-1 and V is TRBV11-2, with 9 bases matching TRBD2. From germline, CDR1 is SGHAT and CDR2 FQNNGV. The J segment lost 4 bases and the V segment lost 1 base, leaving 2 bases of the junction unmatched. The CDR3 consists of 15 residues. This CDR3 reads CASSLVTSGYNEQFF. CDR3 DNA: TGTGCCAGCAGCTTAGTAACTAGCGGGTACAATGAGCAGTTCTTC.

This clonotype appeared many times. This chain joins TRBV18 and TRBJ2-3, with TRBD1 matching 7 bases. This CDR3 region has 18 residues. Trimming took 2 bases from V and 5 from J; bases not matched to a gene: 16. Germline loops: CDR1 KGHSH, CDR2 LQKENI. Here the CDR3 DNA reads TGTGCCAGCTCACCAATCGAGACAGGGTCTTTCTTGGGAGATACGCAGTATTTT. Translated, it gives CASSPIETGSFLGDTQYF.

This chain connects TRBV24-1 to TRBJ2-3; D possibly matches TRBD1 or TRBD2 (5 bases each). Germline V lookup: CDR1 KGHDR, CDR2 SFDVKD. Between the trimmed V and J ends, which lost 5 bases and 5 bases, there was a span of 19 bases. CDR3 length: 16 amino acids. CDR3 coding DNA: TGTGCCACCAGTGTCTCCGGGACGGCCAGAGAAGATACGCAGTATTTT. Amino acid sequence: CATSVSGTAREDTQYF.

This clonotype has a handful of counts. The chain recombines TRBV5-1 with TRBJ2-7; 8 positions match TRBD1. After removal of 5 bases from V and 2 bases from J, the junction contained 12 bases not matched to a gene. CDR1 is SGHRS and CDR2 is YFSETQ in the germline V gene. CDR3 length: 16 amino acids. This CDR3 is CASRALQTGETYEQYF. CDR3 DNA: TGCGCCAGCAGGGCCCTTCAGACAGGGGAAACCTACGAGCAGTACTTC.

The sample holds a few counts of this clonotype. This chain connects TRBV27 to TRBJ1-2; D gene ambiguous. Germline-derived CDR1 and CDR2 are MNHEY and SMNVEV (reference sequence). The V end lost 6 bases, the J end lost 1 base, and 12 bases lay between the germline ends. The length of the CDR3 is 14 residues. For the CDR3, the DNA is TGTGCCAGCAGCCCCCGCAGTGATAACTATGGCTACACCTTC. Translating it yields CASSPRSDNYGYTF.